This T cell receptor (beta chain) was recovered during a study of blood T cell repertoires in COVID-19. TCRdb's table, derived via immunoSEQ multiplex PCR, lists solely in-frame clones and lacks some. The profile shows approximately 93,000 clones, approximately 77% of them singletons. Sequenced input: peripheral blood. The receptor comes from a woman of 80 years or more with acute or convalescent COVID-19.

The CDR3 protein is CASSVSFRELFF. The DNA of the CDR3 is TGTGCCAGCAGCGTTTCTTTCCGGGAGCTGTTTTTT. The chain is built from TRBV9 and TRBJ2-2; no firm D call. The CDR3 has 12 residues. Germline V lookup: CDR1 SGDLS, CDR2 YYNGEE. V was cut by 2 bases and J by 9 bases, with 8 bases left in between.